This TCR beta chain came from a study of T cell clones after liver transplantation. This table comes from immunoSEQ multiplex PCR, and its TCRdb copy is limited to in-frame clones, with some not included. Among 75,000 to 100,000 clones listed, around four fifths were seen once. This CDR3 region has 15 residues. Trimming cost V 5 bases and J 4 bases; bases outside gene matches: 7. Germline assignment: CDR1 SGHVS and CDR2 FQNEAQ. The receptor's source is a human patient who received a liver transplant. T cells may partly derive from the graft donor. The V and J genes are TRBV7-8 and TRBJ1-5; 8 nucleotides agree with TRBD1. Sequenced material: CD4+ T cells from blood, taken around 42 months after liver transplant. The CDR3 nucleotides read TGTGCCAGCAGCCTCGGACAGGGACGTAATCAGCCCCAGCATTTT. It codes for CASSLGQGRNQPQHF. Drawing the rest from reference TRBV7-8 and TRBJ1-5, the complete variable domain is GAGVSQSPRYKVAKRGQDVALRCDPISGHVSLFWYQQALGQGPEFLTYFQNEAQLDKSGLPSDRFFAERPEGSVSTLKIQRTQQEDSAVYLCASSLGQGRNQPQHFGDGTRLSIL.